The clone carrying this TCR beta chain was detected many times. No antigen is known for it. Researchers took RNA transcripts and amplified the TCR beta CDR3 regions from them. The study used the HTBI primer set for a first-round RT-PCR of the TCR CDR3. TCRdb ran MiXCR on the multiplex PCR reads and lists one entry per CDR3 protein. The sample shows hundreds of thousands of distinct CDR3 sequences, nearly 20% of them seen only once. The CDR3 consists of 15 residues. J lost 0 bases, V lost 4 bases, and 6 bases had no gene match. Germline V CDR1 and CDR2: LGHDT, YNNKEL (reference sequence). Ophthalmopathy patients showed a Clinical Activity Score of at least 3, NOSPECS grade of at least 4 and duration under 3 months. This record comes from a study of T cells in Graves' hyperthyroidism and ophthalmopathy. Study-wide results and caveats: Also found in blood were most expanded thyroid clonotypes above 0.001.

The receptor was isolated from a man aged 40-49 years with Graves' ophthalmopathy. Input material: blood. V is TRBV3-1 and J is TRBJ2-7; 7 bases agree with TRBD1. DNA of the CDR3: TGTGCCAGCAGCCCGACAGGGAGAAGCTCCTACGAGCAGTACTTC. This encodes CASSPTGRSSYEQYF.